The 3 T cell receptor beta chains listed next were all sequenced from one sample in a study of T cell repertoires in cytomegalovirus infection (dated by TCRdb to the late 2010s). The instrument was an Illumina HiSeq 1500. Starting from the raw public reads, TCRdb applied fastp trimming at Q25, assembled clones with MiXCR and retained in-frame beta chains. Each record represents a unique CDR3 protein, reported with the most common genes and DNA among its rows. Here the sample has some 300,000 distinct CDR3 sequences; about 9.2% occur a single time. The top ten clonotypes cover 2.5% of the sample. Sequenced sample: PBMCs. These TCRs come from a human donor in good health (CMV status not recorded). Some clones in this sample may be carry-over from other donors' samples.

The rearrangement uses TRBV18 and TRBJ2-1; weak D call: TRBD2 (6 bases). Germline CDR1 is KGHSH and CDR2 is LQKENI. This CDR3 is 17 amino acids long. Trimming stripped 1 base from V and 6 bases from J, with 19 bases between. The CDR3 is CASSPLGAGSTLNEQFF. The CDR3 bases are TGTGCCAGCTCACCACTAGGGGCGGGGTCCACTCTCAATGAGCAGTTCTTC.

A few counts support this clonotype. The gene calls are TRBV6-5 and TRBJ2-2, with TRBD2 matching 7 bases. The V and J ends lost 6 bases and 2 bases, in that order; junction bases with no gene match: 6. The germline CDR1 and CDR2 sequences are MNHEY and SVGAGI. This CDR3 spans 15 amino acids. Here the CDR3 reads CASRVGGVNTGELFF. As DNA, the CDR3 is TGTGCCAGCAGGGTGGGGGGGGTCAACACCGGGGAGCTGTTTTTT.

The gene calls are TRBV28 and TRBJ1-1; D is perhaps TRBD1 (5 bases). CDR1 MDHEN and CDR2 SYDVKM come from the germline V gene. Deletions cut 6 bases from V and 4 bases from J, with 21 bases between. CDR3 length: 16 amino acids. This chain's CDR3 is CASSPGGGFRVTEAFF. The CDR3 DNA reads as TGTGCCAGCAGCCCCGGCGGGGGTTTTCGGGTCACTGAAGCTTTCTTT.